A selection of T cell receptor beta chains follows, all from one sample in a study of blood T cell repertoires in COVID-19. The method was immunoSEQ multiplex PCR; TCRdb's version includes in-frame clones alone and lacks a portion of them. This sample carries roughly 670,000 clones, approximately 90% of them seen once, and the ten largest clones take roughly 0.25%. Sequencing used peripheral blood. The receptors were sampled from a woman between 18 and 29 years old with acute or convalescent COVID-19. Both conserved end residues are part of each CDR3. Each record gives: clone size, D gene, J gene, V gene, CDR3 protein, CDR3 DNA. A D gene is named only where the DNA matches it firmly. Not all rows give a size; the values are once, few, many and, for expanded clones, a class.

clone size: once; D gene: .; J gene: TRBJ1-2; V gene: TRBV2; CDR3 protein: CASSEGGRGDYGYTF; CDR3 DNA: TGTGCCAGCAGTGAAGGCGGCAGGGGAGACTATGGCTACACCTTC
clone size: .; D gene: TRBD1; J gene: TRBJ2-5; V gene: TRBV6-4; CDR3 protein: CASSVRGKETQYF; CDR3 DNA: TGTGCCAGCAGTGTCAGGGGGAAGGAGACCCAGTACTTC
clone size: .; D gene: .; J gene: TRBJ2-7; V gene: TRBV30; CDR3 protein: CAWSDDSAPGDEQYF; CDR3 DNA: TGTGCCTGGAGTGATGACAGCGCACCAGGGGACGAGCAGTACTTC
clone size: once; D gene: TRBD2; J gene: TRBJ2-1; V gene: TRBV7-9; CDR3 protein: CASSSAGLAGAGNEQFF; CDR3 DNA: TGTGCCAGCAGCTCAGCGGGACTAGCGGGTGCGGGAAATGAGCAGTTCTTC
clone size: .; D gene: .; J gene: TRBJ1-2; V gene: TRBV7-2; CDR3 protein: CASSPGTGANYGYTF; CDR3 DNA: TGTGCCAGCAGCCCGGGCACGGGAGCTAACTATGGCTACACCTTC
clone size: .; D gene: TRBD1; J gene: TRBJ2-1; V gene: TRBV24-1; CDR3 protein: CATSDHTRTGWNEQFF; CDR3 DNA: TGTGCCACCAGTGATCACACTAGGACAGGTTGGAATGAGCAGTTCTTC
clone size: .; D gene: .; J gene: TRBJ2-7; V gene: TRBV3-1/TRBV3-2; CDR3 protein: CASSPWGDTYEQYF; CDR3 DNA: TGTGCCAGCAGCCCATGGGGGGATACCTACGAGCAGTACTTC
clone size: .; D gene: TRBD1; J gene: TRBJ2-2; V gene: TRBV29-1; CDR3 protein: CSVGTGWTGELFF; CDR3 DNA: TGCAGCGTCGGGACAGGGTGGACCGGGGAGCTGTTTTTT
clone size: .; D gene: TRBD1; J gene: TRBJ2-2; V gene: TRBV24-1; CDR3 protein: CAASDRERAGELFF; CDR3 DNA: TGTGCCGCTTCGGACAGGGAAAGGGCCGGGGAGCTGTTTTTT
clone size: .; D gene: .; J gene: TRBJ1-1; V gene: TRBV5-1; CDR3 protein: CASSLTSGSEAFF; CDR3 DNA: TGCGCCAGCAGCTTAACATCAGGGTCTGAAGCTTTCTTT
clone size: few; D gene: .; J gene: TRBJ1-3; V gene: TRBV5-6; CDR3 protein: CASSFRSYEGNTIYF; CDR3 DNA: TGTGCCAGCAGCTTCAGGTCCTATGAGGGAAACACCATATATTTT
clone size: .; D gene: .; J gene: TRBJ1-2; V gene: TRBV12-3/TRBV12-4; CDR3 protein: CASSFGYGYTF; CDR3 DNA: TGTGCCAGCAGTTTCGGCTATGGCTACACCTTC
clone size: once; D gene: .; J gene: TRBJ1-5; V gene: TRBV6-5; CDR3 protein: CASSLTGYSNQPQHF; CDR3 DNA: TGTGCCAGCAGCCTGACAGGTTATAGCAATCAGCCCCAGCATTTT
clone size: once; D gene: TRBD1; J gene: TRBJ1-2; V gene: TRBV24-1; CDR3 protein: CATSQGTGYGYTF; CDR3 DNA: TGTGCCACCAGTCAGGGGACAGGGTATGGCTACACCTTC
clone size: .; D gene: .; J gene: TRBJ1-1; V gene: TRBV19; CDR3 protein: CASRSHTGNTEAFF; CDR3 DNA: TGTGCCAGTAGAAGCCATACAGGGAACACTGAAGCTTTCTTT
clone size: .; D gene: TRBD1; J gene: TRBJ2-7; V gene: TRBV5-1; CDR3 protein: CASSLVRDRTGEQYF; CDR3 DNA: TGCGCCAGCAGCTTGGTTCGGGACAGAACTGGGGAGCAGTACTTC
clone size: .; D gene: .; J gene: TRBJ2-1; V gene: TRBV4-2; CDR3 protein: CASSQGRREQFF; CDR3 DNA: TGTGCCAGCAGCCAAGGGAGGCGGGAGCAGTTCTTC
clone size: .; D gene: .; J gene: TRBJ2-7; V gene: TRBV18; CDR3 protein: CASSPPGPTTAYEQYF; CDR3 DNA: TGTGCCAGCTCACCCCCTGGACCGACTACCGCCTACGAGCAGTACTTC
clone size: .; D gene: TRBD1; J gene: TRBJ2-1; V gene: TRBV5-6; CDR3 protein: CASSLGDRVVSEQFF; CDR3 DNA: TGTGCCAGCAGCTTGGGGGACAGGGTAGTGAGTGAGCAGTTCTTC
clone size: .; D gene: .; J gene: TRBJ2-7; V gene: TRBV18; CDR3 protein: CASSLLEGAYEQYF; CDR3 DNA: TGTGCCAGCTCACTTCTGGAAGGGGCCTACGAGCAGTACTTC
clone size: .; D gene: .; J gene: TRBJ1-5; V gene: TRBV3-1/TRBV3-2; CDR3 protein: CASSHGQGPGENQPQHF; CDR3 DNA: TGTGCCAGCAGCCATGGGCAGGGTCCCGGAGAAAATCAGCCCCAGCATTTT
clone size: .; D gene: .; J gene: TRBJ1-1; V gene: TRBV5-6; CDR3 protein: CASSPIGGNTEAFF; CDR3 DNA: TGTGCCAGCAGTCCCATCGGGGGGAACACTGAAGCTTTCTTT
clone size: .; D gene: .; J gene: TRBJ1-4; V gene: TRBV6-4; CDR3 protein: CASSPRARANEKLFF; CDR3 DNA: TGTGCCAGCAGCCCCAGGGCCCGTGCTAATGAAAAACTGTTTTTT
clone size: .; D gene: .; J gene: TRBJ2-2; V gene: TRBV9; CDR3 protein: CASSVVTDPAGELFF; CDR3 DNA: TGTGCCAGCAGCGTAGTCACAGACCCAGCCGGGGAGCTGTTTTTT
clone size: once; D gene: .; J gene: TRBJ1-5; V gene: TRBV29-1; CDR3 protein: CSVAFSGGSQPQHF; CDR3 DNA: TGCAGCGTTGCGTTTTCGGGGGGGAGTCAGCCCCAGCATTTT
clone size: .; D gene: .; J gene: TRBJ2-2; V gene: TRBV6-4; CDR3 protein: CASSDINTGELFF; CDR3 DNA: TGTGCCAGCAGTGACATAAACACCGGGGAGCTGTTTTTT
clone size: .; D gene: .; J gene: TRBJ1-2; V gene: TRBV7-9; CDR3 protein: CASSARWASESGYTF; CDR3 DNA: TGTGCCAGCAGCGCCCGTTGGGCCTCCGAATCTGGCTACACCTTC
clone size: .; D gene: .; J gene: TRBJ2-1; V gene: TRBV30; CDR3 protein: CAWSGRGISPFYNEQFF; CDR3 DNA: TGTGCCTGGAGTGGTAGGGGCATCTCACCCTTCTACAATGAGCAGTTCTTC
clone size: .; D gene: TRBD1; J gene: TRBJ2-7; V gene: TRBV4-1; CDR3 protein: CASSHGQGNYEQYF; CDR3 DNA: TGCGCCAGCAGCCACGGACAGGGGAACTACGAGCAGTACTTC
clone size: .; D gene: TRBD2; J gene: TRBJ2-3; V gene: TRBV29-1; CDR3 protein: CSVEVWRGGTDTQYF; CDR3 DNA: TGCAGCGTTGAAGTTTGGCGGGGGGGCACAGATACGCAGTATTTT
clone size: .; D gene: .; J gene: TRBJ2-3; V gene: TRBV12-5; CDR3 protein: CASVSRTPGDTQYF; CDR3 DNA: TGTGCTAGTGTTAGTCGGACCCCGGGGGATACGCAGTATTTT
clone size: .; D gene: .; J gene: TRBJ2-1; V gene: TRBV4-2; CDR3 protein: CASSQDSFRGTNEQFF; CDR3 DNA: TGTGCCAGCAGCCAAGATTCTTTCCGAGGTACGAATGAGCAGTTCTTC
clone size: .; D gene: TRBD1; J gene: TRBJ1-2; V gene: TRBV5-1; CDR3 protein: CASSGRGQGDNGYTF; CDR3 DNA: TGCGCCAGCAGCGGCAGGGGGCAAGGTGATAATGGCTACACCTTC
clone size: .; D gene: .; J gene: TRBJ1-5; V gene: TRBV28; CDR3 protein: CASSRGGSGQPQHF; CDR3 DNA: TGTGCCAGCAGTAGGGGGGGTAGTGGTCAGCCCCAGCATTTT
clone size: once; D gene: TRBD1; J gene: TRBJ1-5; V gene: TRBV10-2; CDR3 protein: CASSTTGDSNQPQHF; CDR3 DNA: TGCGCCAGCAGTACGACAGGGGATAGCAATCAGCCCCAGCATTTT
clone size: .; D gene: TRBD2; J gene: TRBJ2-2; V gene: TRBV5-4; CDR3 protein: CASWGLAGGANTGELFF; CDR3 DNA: TGTGCCAGCTGGGGACTAGCGGGGGGCGCGAACACCGGGGAGCTGTTTTTT
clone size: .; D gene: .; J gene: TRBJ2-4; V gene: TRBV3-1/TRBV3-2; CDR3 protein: CASSLRAEGDIQYF; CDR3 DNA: TGTGCCAGCAGCCTCCGGGCCGAGGGGGACATTCAGTACTTC